Included here is one T cell receptor beta chain sequence, with context. TCRdb passed the RT-PCR reads through MiXCR, listing each CDR3 protein once. Among about 960,000 distinct CDR3 sequences listed, about 20% were seen once. The data were taken from a study of patients and donors after allogeneic stem cell transplantation. The germline V gene encodes CDR1 DFQATT and CDR2 SNEGSKA (reference sequence). The CDR3 is 12 residues long. V was pared by 6 bases and J by 0 bases, with 7 bases between. V is TRBV20-1 and J is TRBJ2-3; D perhaps matches TRBD1 (5 bases). The sequence derives from a human donor who was either an allogeneic HSCT recipient or a stem cell or donor lymphocyte infusion donor (not recorded which). It is not recorded whose cells these are; they may come from a transplant donor. The sample taken for sequencing was blood, either unsorted or a sorted T cell fraction (not recorded which). Here the CDR3 reads CSARASTDTQYF. The CDR3 nucleotides read TGCAGTGCCAGGGCGAGCACAGATACGCAGTATTTT.